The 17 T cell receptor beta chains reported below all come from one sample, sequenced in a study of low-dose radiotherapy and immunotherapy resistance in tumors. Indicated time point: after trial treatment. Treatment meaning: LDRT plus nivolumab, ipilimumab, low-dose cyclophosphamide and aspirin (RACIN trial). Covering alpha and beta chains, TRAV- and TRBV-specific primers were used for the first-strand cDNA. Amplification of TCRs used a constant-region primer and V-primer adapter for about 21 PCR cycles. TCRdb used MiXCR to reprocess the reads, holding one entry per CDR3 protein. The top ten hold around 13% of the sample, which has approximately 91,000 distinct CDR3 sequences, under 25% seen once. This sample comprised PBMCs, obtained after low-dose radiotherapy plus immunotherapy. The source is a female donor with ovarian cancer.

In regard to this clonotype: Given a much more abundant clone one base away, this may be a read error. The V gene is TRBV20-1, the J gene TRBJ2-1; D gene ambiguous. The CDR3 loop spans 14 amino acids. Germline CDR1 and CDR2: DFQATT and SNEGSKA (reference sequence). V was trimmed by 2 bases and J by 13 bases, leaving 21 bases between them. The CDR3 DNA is TGCAGTGCTAGATTGCCAGGTGGAAAAAACATTCAGTTCTTC. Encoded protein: CSARLPGGKNIQFF.

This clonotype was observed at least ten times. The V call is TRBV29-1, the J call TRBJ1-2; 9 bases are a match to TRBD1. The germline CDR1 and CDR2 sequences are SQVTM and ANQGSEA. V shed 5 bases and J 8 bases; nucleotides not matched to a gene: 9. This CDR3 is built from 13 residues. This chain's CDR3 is CSVTTGGALGYTF. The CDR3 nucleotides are TGCAGCGTTACCACAGGGGGCGCCCTGGGCTACACCTTC.

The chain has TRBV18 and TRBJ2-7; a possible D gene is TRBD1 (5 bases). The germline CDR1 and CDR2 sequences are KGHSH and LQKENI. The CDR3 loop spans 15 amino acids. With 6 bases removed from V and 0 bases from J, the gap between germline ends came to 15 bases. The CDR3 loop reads CASSPRTHSSYEQYF. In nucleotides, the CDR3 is TGTGCCAGCTCGCCTAGGACACACAGCTCCTACGAGCAGTACTTC.

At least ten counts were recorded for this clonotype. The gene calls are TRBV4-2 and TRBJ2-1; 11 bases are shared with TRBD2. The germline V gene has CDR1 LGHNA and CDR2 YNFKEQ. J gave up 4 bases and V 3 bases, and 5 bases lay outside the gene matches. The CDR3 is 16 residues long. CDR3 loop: CASSHARLAGYNEQFF. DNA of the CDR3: TGTGCCAGCAGCCATGCCCGACTAGCGGGATACAATGAGCAGTTCTTC.

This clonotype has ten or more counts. The CDR3: CASSQTGVVDTQYF. CDR3 bases: TGCGCCAGCAGCCAGACAGGAGTCGTAGATACGCAGTATTTT. This chain links TRBV5-1 with TRBJ2-3, with a possible D match to TRBD1 (6 bases). Trimming stripped 4 bases from V and 5 bases from J, with 14 bases between. The CDR3 extends over 14 amino acids. Germline V CDR1 and CDR2: SGHRS, YFSETQ. Filled out from reference TRBV5-1 and TRBJ2-3, the complete variable domain reads KAGVTQTPRYLIKTRGQQVTLSCSPISGHRSVSWYQQTPGQGLQFLFEYFSETQRNKGNFPGRFSGRQFSNSRSEMNVSTLELGDSALYLCASSQTGVVDTQYFGPGTRLTVL.

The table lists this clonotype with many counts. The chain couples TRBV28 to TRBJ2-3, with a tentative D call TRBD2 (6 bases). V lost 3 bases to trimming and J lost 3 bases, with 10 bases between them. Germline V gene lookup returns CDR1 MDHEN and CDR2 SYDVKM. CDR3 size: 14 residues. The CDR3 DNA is TGTGCCAGCAGTTTCAGCGGGCGTACAGATACGCAGTATTTT. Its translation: CASSFSGRTDTQYF.

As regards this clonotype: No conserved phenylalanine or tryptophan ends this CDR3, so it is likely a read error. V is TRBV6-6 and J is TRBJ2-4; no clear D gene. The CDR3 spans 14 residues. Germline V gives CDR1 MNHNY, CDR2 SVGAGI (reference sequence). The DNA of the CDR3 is TGTGCCAGCAGTTACTCTCTAGTCCAAAACACTCAGTACTGC. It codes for CASSYSLVQNTQYC.

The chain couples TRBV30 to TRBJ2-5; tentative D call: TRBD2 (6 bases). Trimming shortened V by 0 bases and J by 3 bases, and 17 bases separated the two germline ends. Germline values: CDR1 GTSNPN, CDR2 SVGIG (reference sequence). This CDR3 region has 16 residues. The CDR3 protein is CAWSVGVDYPKETQYF. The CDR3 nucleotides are TGTGCCTGGAGTGTAGGTGTGGACTATCCTAAAGAGACCCAGTACTTC.

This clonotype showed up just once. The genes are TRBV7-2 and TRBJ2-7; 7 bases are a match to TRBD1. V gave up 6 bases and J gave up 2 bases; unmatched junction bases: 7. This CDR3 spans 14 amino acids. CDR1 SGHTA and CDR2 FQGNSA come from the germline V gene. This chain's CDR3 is CASRKQGSAYEQYF. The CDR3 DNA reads TGTGCCAGCAGGAAACAGGGGTCAGCCTACGAGCAGTACTTC.

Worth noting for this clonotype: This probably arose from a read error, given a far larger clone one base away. CDR3 in amino acids: CASSLAKVLAGEQYF. CDR3 DNA sequence: TGTGCCAGCAGTTTAGCGAAAGTCCTGGCGGGTGAGCAGTACTTC. The chain is built from TRBV12-3 or TRBV12-4 and TRBJ2-5, with D possibly being TRBD2 (5 bases). CDR3 length: 15 amino acids. The V end was cut by 0 bases, the J end by 11 bases, with 19 bases between.

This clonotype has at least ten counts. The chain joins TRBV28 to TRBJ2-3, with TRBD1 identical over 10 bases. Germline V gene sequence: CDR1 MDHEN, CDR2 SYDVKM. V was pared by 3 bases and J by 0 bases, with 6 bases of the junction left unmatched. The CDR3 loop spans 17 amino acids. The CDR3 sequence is CASSFPRDRGSTDTQYF. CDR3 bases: TGTGCCAGCAGTTTTCCCCGGGACAGGGGAAGCACAGATACGCAGTATTTT.

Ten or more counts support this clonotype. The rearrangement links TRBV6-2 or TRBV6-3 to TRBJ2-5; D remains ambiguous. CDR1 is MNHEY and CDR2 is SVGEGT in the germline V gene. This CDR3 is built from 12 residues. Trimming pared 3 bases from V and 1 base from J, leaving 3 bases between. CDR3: CASSYLQETQYF. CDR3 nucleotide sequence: TGTGCCAGCAGTTATCTCCAAGAGACCCAGTACTTC.

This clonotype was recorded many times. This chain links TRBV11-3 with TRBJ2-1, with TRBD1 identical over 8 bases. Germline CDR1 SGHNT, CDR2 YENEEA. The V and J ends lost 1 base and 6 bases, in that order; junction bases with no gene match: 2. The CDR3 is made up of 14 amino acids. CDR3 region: CASSLGTGFNEQFF. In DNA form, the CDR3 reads TGTGCCAGCAGCTTAGGGACAGGGTTCAATGAGCAGTTCTTC.

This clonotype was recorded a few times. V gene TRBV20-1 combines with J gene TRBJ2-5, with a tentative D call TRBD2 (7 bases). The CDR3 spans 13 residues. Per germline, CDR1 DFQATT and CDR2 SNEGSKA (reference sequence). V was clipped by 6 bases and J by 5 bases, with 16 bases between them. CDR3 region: CSAGGAIGETQYF. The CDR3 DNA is TGCAGTGCGGGGGGGGCGATAGGGGAGACCCAGTACTTC.

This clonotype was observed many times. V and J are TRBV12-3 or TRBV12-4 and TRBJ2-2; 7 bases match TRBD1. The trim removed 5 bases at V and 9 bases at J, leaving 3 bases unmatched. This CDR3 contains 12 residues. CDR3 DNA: TGTGCCAGCAGTCGACAGGGCTGGGAGCTGTTTTTT. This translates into CASSRQGWELFF.

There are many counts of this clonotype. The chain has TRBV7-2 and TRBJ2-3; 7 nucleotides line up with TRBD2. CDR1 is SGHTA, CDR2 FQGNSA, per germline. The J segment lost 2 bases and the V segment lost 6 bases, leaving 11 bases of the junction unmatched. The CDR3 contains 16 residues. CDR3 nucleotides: TGTGCCAGCAGTAAGCGGGAAGGGCCCCCCACAGATACGCAGTATTTT. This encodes CASSKREGPPTDTQYF.

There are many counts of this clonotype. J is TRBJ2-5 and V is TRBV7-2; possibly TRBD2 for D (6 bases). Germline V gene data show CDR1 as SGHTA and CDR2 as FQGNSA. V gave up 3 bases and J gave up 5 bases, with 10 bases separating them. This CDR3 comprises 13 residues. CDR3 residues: CASSFSGGETQYF. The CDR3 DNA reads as TGTGCCAGCAGCTTTAGCGGAGGGGAGACCCAGTACTTC.